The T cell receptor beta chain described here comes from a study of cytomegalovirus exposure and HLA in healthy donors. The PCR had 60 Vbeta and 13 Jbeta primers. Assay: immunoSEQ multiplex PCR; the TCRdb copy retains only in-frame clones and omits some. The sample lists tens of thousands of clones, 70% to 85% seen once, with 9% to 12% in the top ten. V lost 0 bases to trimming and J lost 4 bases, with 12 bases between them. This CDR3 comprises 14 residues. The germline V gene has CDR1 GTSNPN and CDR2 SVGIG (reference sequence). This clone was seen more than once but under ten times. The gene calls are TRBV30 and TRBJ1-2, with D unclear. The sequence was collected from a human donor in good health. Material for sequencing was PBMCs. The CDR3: CAWSVQSFPYGYTF. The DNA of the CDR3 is TGTGCCTGGAGTGTACAATCTTTCCCCTATGGCTACACCTTC.